This TCR beta chain was recovered during a study of T-cell reconstitution after alpha-beta-depleted transplantation in children. This clonotype was counted a few times. Preparation of the TCRbeta library involved a method that used unique molecular identifiers. TCRdb processed the PCR reads anew with MiXCR; each CDR3 protein has one entry. Of about 610,000 distinct CDR3 sequences listed, about 10% were seen once; the top ten hold approximately 4.1%. Per the germline V gene, CDR1 is SGHTA and CDR2 is FQGNSA. Trimming stripped 3 bases from V and 7 bases from J, with 13 bases between. The CDR3 covers 15 residues.

The rearrangement joins TRBV7-2 to TRBJ1-6; D possibly corresponds to TRBD1 (5 bases). The clonotype originates from a human donor who donated a stem cell graft to a child with acute myeloid leukemia. This specimen consisted of PBMCs from the stem cell graft donor, obtained from the stem cell graft. CDR3 coding DNA: TGTGCCAGCAGCTTGTCAGCAGGGAAGAATTCACCCCTCCACTTT. It is translated as CASSLSAGKNSPLHF.